Presented here are 32 T cell receptor beta chains from one specimen sequenced in a study of blood T cells in healthy people across ages. A second about 6 to 12 cycle PCR used barcoded and J-beta primers. One entry per CDR3 protein results from TCRdb running MiXCR on the 5' RACE reads. The table has over 700,000 distinct CDR3 sequences, approximately 25% seen once. These data are also associated with another study on T cells of mothers and their children.

Sequencing was done on a sample of blood. These TCRs come from a boy aged 5-17 years in good health.

The chain carries TRBV7-9 and TRBJ1-2; D is possibly TRBD1 (6 bases). The CDR3 sequence is 14 residues long. Germline assignment: CDR1 SEHNR and CDR2 FQNEAQ (reference sequence). V lost 4 bases and J 4 bases, leaving 13 bases between the germline ends. CDR3 DNA sequence: TGTGCCAGCAGCTCCGGGGGGCTGGGCTATGGCTACACCTTC. Residues: CASSSGGLGYGYTF. The variable domain in full, with the rest retrieved from reference TRBV7-9 and TRBJ1-2, is DTGVSQNPRHKITKRGQNVTFRCDPISEHNRLYWYRQTLGQGPEFLTYFQNEAQLEKSRLLSDRFSAERPKGSFSTLEIQRTEQGDSAMYLCASSSGGLGYGYTFGSGTRLTVV.

The CDR3 protein is CASSMEGYGYTF. DNA of the CDR3: TGTGCCAGCAGTATGGAAGGGTATGGCTACACCTTC. J is TRBJ1-2 and V is TRBV28; D gene ambiguous. CDR3 length: 12 residues. With 5 bases removed from V and 5 bases from J, the gap between germline ends came to 9 bases. Germline CDR1 and CDR2: MDHEN and SYDVKM.

In this sample, this clonotype turned up once. The chain has TRBV20-1 and TRBJ2-5; 14 nucleotides align to TRBD2. CDR3 length: 15 residues. The germline V gene has CDR1 DFQATT and CDR2 SNEGSKA (reference sequence). V lost 5 bases to trimming and J lost 1 base; unmatched junction nucleotides: 3. CDR3 in amino acids: CSAGLAGGSQETQYF. DNA for the CDR3: TGCAGTGCTGGACTAGCGGGGGGCTCCCAAGAGACCCAGTACTTC.

A few counts support this clonotype. The gene calls are TRBV2 and TRBJ2-5, with D unclear. Trimming left V 2 bases short and J 5 bases short, with 18 bases between. This CDR3 has 16 residues. The germline CDR1 and CDR2 sequences are SNHLY and FYNNEI. In nucleotides, the CDR3 is TGTGCCAGCAGTGAAAGGGCTGACAACACCGGGGAGACCCAGTACTTC. Amino acids: CASSERADNTGETQYF.

The chain employs TRBV27 and TRBJ2-5; TRBD1 agrees at 8 bases. Gene TRBJ2-1 matches the end of the DNA better, so the J call may be wrong. CDR1 is MNHEY, CDR2 SMNVEV, per germline (reference sequence). CDR3 length: 12 residues. The CDR3 nucleotides are TGTGCCAGCAGTTTACCGGGACAGGACCAGTTCTTC. It is translated as CASSLPGQDQFF.

This clonotype turned up a few times. V gene TRBV18 combines with J gene TRBJ1-2; perhaps TRBD1 as D (5 bases). V dropped 5 bases and J dropped 3 bases, with 13 bases sitting between them. CDR1 and CDR2 from the germline V gene are KGHSH and LQKENI. This CDR3 contains 14 residues. The CDR3: CASSIQGLDYGYTF. The CDR3 bases are TGTGCCAGCTCAATCCAGGGTCTCGACTATGGCTACACCTTC.

The rearrangement joins TRBV6-1 to TRBJ2-7, with a weak D call TRBD1 (6 bases). The length of the CDR3 is 13 residues. V lost 6 bases and J lost 3, with 12 bases in between. In germline, CDR1 is MNHNS, CDR2 SASEGT. Here the CDR3 reads CASREDSYYEQYF. CDR3 bases: TGTGCCAGCAGGGAGGACAGTTACTACGAGCAGTACTTC.

This clonotype showed up just a few times. The chain couples TRBV19 to TRBJ2-3; D is possibly TRBD2 (5 bases). Trimming shortened V by 6 bases and J by 3 bases, and 13 bases separated the two germline ends. Germline values: CDR1 LNHDA, CDR2 SQIVND (reference sequence). This CDR3 region has 14 residues. This CDR3 is CASSPRAGTDTQYF. The CDR3 DNA reads as TGTGCCAGTAGCCCCCGGGCGGGTACAGATACGCAGTATTTT.

In this sample, this clonotype turned up a few times. The CDR3 DNA reads as TGCAGTGCTAGAGACCCTTCCTGGGAGACCCAGTACTTC. It is translated as CSARDPSWETQYF. V is TRBV20-1 and J is TRBJ2-5; D gene ambiguous. Germline V gives CDR1 DFQATT, CDR2 SNEGSKA (reference sequence). Between the trimmed V and J ends, which lost 0 bases and 5 bases, there was a span of 10 bases. The CDR3 consists of 13 residues.

This sequence joins TRBV7-2 and TRBJ1-5; D perhaps matches TRBD1 (5 bases). CDR1 is SGHTA, CDR2 FQGNSA, per germline. Trimming cost V 1 base and J 1 base, with 17 bases left between them. The CDR3 spans 18 residues. The CDR3 nucleotides read TGTGCCAGCAGCTTAGGGGGACTCATGGGGGGAAGCAATCAGCCCCAGCATTTT. Translating it yields CASSLGGLMGGSNQPQHF.

The chain joins TRBV9 to TRBJ1-6; unclear D gene. CDR3 size: 14 residues. Trimming removed 3 bases at V and 5 bases at J, with 9 bases between. Germline V gives CDR1 SGDLS, CDR2 YYNGEE. The CDR3, as DNA: TGTGCCAGCAGCGCAACGATGGATAATTCACCCCTCCACTTT. It codes for CASSATMDNSPLHF.

This clonotype was observed once. The V gene is TRBV7-3, the J gene TRBJ2-1, with no clear D. This CDR3 region has 16 residues. Germline loops: CDR1 SGHTA, CDR2 FQGTGA. Trimming took off 5 bases at V and 0 bases at J, with 14 bases between the two ends. The CDR3 protein is CASSNIPDDSYNEQFF. The CDR3 region has the DNA TGTGCCAGCAGCAACATTCCGGACGACTCCTACAATGAGCAGTTCTTC.

The chain has TRBV7-9 and TRBJ1-3; TRBD1 aligns across 7 bases. CDR1 is SEHNR, CDR2 FQNEAQ, per germline (reference sequence). This CDR3 is 13 amino acids long. V gave up 3 bases and J gave up 6 bases; unmatched junction bases: 2. CDR3 in DNA: TGTGCCAGCAGCTTGGGACAGACAAACACCATATATTTT. Translation: CASSLGQTNTIYF.

V usage is TRBV20-1 and J usage is TRBJ2-7, with 10 bases identical to TRBD2. Germline CDR1 reads DFQATT; CDR2 reads SNEGSKA (reference sequence). CDR3 length equals 15 residues. With 3 bases clipped from V and 3 bases from J, the junction kept 8 bases outside the gene matches. In DNA, the CDR3 is TGCAGTGCTAGCGAGGCTAGCGGGAGAAGCTACGAGCAGTACTTC. It encodes CSASEASGRSYEQYF.

The J gene is TRBJ2-1, the V gene TRBV7-2; D perhaps matches TRBD2 (5 bases). Germline-derived CDR1 and CDR2 are SGHTA and FQGNSA. The CDR3 loop spans 16 amino acids. The V and J ends lost 1 base and 5 bases respectively, with 15 bases between them. For the CDR3, the DNA is TGTGCCAGCAGCTTAGATCCGGGGAGTTACCACAATGAGCAGTTCTTC. As protein: CASSLDPGSYHNEQFF.

This clonotype was detected only a few times. The J gene is TRBJ2-6, the V gene TRBV28, with a possible D match to TRBD2 (6 bases). V shed 6 bases and J shed 1 base, with 22 bases lying between them. The CDR3 totals 19 residues. From germline, CDR1 is MDHEN and CDR2 SYDVKM. CDR3 loop: CASSQTTWEALSGANVLTF. The CDR3 nucleotides read TGTGCCAGCAGCCAGACTACATGGGAGGCCTTATCTGGGGCCAACGTCCTGACTTTC.

The V call is TRBV4-2, the J call TRBJ1-1; 11 nucleotides line up with TRBD1. The CDR3 is 15 residues long. The V and J ends lost 3 bases and 3 bases, in that order; junction bases with no gene match: 3. Germline assignment: CDR1 LGHNA and CDR2 YNFKEQ. The CDR3 DNA reads TGTGCCAGCAGCCACGGGACAGGGGGGTACACTGAAGCTTTCTTT. Residues: CASSHGTGGYTEAFF.

The table lists this clonotype with a few counts. This chain connects TRBV7-2 to TRBJ1-1; maybe TRBD1 (6 bases). The CDR3 is 16 residues long. Germline V CDR1 and CDR2: SGHTA, FQGNSA. Trimming removed 4 bases at V and 0 bases at J, with 15 bases between. CDR3 sequence reads: CASSSSGGGLNTEAFF. The CDR3 nucleotides read TGTGCCAGCAGCTCCTCCGGAGGGGGGTTGAACACTGAAGCTTTCTTT.

This clonotype was seen only a few times. This rearrangement joins TRBV9 to TRBJ2-5; D uncertain. The CDR3 loop spans 15 amino acids. Germline loops: CDR1 SGDLS, CDR2 YYNGEE. The V end was cut by 3 bases, the J end by 4 bases, with 16 bases between. CDR3 sequence (DNA): TGTGCCAGCAGCGCTTTCGGGCAGGATTCAGAGACCCAGTACTTC. Its translation: CASSAFGQDSETQYF.

The rearrangement joins TRBV29-1 to TRBJ2-5, with 7 nucleotides matching TRBD2. Matching the DNA end better, TRBJ2-1 makes the J call doubtful. Germline CDR1 SQVTM, CDR2 ANQGSEA. This CDR3 comprises 10 residues. CDR3 nucleotide sequence: TGCAGCGTGAGCGGGGCTGAGCAGTTCTTC. It translates to CSVSGAEQFF.

For this clonotype: Sequence at one end of the junction differs from germline and may be a read error. CDR3 DNA sequence: TGCGCCAGCAGTCCCCCCCGGGACAGGGGGCTTATAGGGGAGACCCAGTACTTC. This codes for CASSPPRDRGLIGETQYF. The chain couples TRBV28 to TRBJ2-5; 12 bases align to TRBD1. Germline V gene sequence: CDR1 MDHEN, CDR2 SYDVKM. The CDR3 is 18 residues long.

Only a few counts were recorded for this clonotype. This rearrangement joins TRBV20-1 to TRBJ2-3, with 8 bases identical to TRBD2. CDR1 is DFQATT and CDR2 is SNEGSKA in the germline V gene (reference sequence). Trimming cost V 4 bases and J 5 bases; bases outside gene matches: 8. This CDR3 is 14 amino acids long. CDR3 sequence (DNA): TGCAGTGCTACCGGGGGGGGCTTGGGAGATACGCAGTATTTT. This translates into CSATGGGLGDTQYF.

The gene calls are TRBV5-1 and TRBJ1-4, with 9 bases that match TRBD1. This CDR3 spans 15 amino acids. J gave up 5 bases and V 4 bases, and 6 bases lay outside the gene matches. CDR1 SGHRS and CDR2 YFSETQ come from the germline V gene. The CDR3 sequence: CASSPSGQGNEKLFF. The CDR3 DNA sequence: TGCGCCAGCAGCCCTTCAGGACAGGGGAATGAAAAACTGTTTTTT.

This clonotype turned up a few times. The rearrangement joins TRBV18 to TRBJ1-3; D uncertain. V shed 3 bases and J shed 1 base, with 7 bases lying between them. Germline V gives CDR1 KGHSH, CDR2 LQKENI. The CDR3 length is 14 residues. The CDR3: CASSPGESGNTIYF. For the CDR3, the DNA is TGTGCCAGCTCACCCGGCGAATCTGGAAACACCATATATTTT.

This clonotype was counted a few times. The CDR3 loop is CSAITPGLAGNIQYF. The CDR3 nucleotides are TGCAGTGCCATTACCCCGGGACTAGCGGGAAACATTCAGTACTTC. The chain joins TRBV20-1 to TRBJ2-4; 12 nucleotides align to TRBD2. Germline V lookup: CDR1 DFQATT, CDR2 SNEGSKA (reference sequence). V dropped 6 bases and J dropped 6; count of bases not matched to a gene: 9. This CDR3 is 15 amino acids long.

V gene TRBV29-1 combines with J gene TRBJ1-1; tentatively, D is TRBD1 (6 bases). CDR3 length: 11 residues. Looked up from germline, CDR1 is SQVTM and CDR2 is ANQGSEA. V was cut by 6 bases and J by 11 bases, with 16 bases left in between. The chain's CDR3 is CSVDHRDGAFF. For the CDR3, the DNA is TGCAGCGTGGATCACAGGGATGGGGCTTTCTTT.

This chain joins TRBV20-1 and TRBJ2-4; D may match TRBD1 or TRBD2 (5 bases each). The V end was cut by 5 bases, the J end by 6 bases, with 14 bases between. The CDR3 has 13 amino acids. The germline V gene encodes CDR1 DFQATT and CDR2 SNEGSKA (reference sequence). The chain's CDR3 is CSAPPDGGNIQYF. CDR3 bases: TGCAGTGCTCCGCCAGATGGGGGAAACATTCAGTACTTC.

This rearrangement joins TRBV29-1 to TRBJ2-7, with no clear D. V was trimmed by 4 bases and J by 3 bases, leaving 13 bases between them. The germline V gene has CDR1 SQVTM and CDR2 ANQGSEA. This CDR3 has 13 amino acids. The CDR3 loop reads CSVGSTIGYEQYF. The CDR3 coding sequence is TGCAGCGTTGGAAGCACAATCGGCTACGAGCAGTACTTC.

This clonotype was counted a few times. The chain carries TRBV7-2 and TRBJ2-7; no clear D. V dropped 5 bases and J dropped 4 bases, with 12 bases sitting between them. The CDR3 has 13 amino acids. Germline V gene lookup returns CDR1 SGHTA and CDR2 FQGNSA. CDR3 in DNA: TGTGCCAGCAGCGACCTAGATTGGTACGAGCAGTACTTC. It codes for CASSDLDWYEQYF.

This clonotype was seen only a few times. The V gene is TRBV27, the J gene TRBJ1-1; the D gene is possibly TRBD1 (5 bases). The CDR3 length is 16 residues. Germline assignment: CDR1 MNHEY and CDR2 SMNVEV (reference sequence). Trimming removed 7 bases from V and 1 base from J, with 19 bases in between. The CDR3 loop is CASTSRTGTANTEAFF. The CDR3 DNA follows: TGTGCCAGCACCTCGAGGACGGGGACCGCGAACACTGAAGCTTTCTTT.

In its sample, this clonotype was seen once. The chain employs TRBV18 and TRBJ2-7; D call uncertain. CDR3 length equals 15 residues. The V gene's germline CDR1 is KGHSH and CDR2 LQKENI. V lost 2 bases and J 3 bases, leaving 14 bases between the germline ends. The DNA of the CDR3 is TGTGCCAGCTCACCAAAGAAAGGGAACGTCTACGAGCAGTACTTC. Translating gives CASSPKKGNVYEQYF.

The genes are TRBV3-1 and TRBJ2-5; D may be TRBD2 (5 bases). Between the trimmed V and J ends, which lost 2 bases and 8 bases, there was a span of 18 bases. Germline V gene lookup returns CDR1 LGHDT and CDR2 YNNKEL (reference sequence). This CDR3 has 15 amino acids. The CDR3: CASSQRGTSMPTQYF. For the CDR3, the DNA is TGTGCCAGCAGCCAACGCGGAACTAGTATGCCTACCCAGTACTTC.